Presented here are 25 T cell receptor beta chains from one specimen sequenced in a study of identical twins. Via MiXCR, TCRdb re-called the 5' RACE reads, giving one row per CDR3 protein. Found here are 140,000 to 150,000 distinct CDR3 sequences, around 3.5% of them singletons; the top ten hold around 8.1%. The specimen sequenced was memory T cells sorted from blood. The receptors were gathered from a man between 18 and 29 years old in good health.

The table lists this clonotype with many counts. The genes are TRBV5-1 and TRBJ1-2; tentatively, D is TRBD1 (5 bases). CDR3 size: 13 residues. CDR1 SGHRS and CDR2 YFSETQ come from the germline V gene. Trimming cost V 4 bases and J 8 bases, with 15 bases left between them. CDR3 bases: TGCGCCAGCAGCGCTGGACATACCCCAGGCTACACCTTC. This gives the protein CASSAGHTPGYTF. The full variable domain, rest sourced from reference TRBV5-1 and TRBJ1-2, is KAGVTQTPRYLIKTRGQQVTLSCSPISGHRSVSWYQQTPGQGLQFLFEYFSETQRNKGNFPGRFSGRQFSNSRSEMNVSTLELGDSALYLCASSAGHTPGYTFGSGTRLTVV.

This clonotype was seen ten or more times. V and J are TRBV2 and TRBJ2-5, with D perhaps TRBD1 (5 bases). The CDR3 is made up of 11 amino acids. In germline, CDR1 is SNHLY, CDR2 FYNNEI. Trimming cost V 8 bases and J 5 bases, with 9 bases left between them. Here the CDR3 reads CASGKGETQYF. CDR3 nucleotides: TGTGCCAGCGGGAAGGGGGAGACCCAGTACTTC.

This clonotype was observed many times. V gene TRBV7-6 combines with J gene TRBJ2-1; TRBD2 matches 8 bases. This CDR3 has 14 residues. Germline V gene lookup returns CDR1 SGHVS and CDR2 FNYEAQ. The ends lost 3 bases at V and 7 bases at J; junction bases unmatched: 5. The CDR3 sequence: CASSLRSGSNEQFF. DNA for the CDR3: TGTGCCAGCAGCTTGCGGAGCGGGAGTAATGAGCAGTTCTTC.

This clonotype was found many times. The chain uses TRBV2 and TRBJ1-5, with unresolved D. The CDR3 consists of 16 residues. V was shortened by 2 bases and J by 3 bases, with 14 bases between the two germline ends. CDR1 SNHLY and CDR2 FYNNEI come from the germline V gene. CDR3 sequence reads: CASSEQFPADNQPQHF. The DNA of the CDR3 is TGTGCCAGCAGTGAACAGTTTCCCGCGGACAATCAGCCCCAGCATTTT.

The sample holds many counts of this clonotype. The DNA for the CDR3 is TGCAGTGCTAGAGGGACTAGCGGGGAGTTCTTC. This codes for CSARGTSGEFF. This rearrangement joins TRBV20-1 to TRBJ2-1, with 12 bases aligning to TRBD2. This CDR3 comprises 11 residues. Germline V CDR1 and CDR2: DFQATT, SNEGSKA (reference sequence). J was trimmed by 14 bases and V by 1 base; bases with no gene match: 0.

In its sample, this clonotype was seen a few times. This chain joins TRBV2 and TRBJ2-7; 7 nucleotides line up with TRBD1. CDR3 length: 13 residues. V gave up 8 bases and J gave up 0 bases; unmatched junction bases: 4. Germline-derived CDR1 and CDR2 are SNHLY and FYNNEI. The CDR3 sequence: CASQTGSSYEQYF. Written as DNA, the CDR3 is TGTGCCAGCCAGACAGGGAGCTCCTACGAGCAGTACTTC.

This clonotype has a count of ten or more. J is TRBJ1-5 and V is TRBV20-1; D gene uncertain. The CDR3 spans 13 residues. V lost 5 bases, J lost 4 bases, and 12 bases lay in between. Looked up from germline, CDR1 is DFQATT and CDR2 is SNEGSKA (reference sequence). The CDR3 DNA sequence: TGCAGTGCTGAGGACGGAGGGAATCAGCCCCAGCATTTT. This encodes CSAEDGGNQPQHF.

This clonotype occurred a few times. The chain is built from TRBV5-1 and TRBJ1-1, with TRBD1 as a possible D gene (6 bases). Germline-derived CDR1 and CDR2 are SGHRS and YFSETQ. V was pared by 4 bases and J by 4 bases, with 20 bases between. The CDR3 runs to 16 residues. In DNA form, the CDR3 reads TGCGCCAGCAGCCCCGGGTTTAGACAGGATATCACTGAAGCTTTCTTT. The encoded protein is CASSPGFRQDITEAFF.

The sample holds many counts of this clonotype. The rearrangement joins TRBV7-9 to TRBJ1-2; D not resolved. The CDR3 length is 15 residues. Germline V gives CDR1 SEHNR, CDR2 FQNEAQ (reference sequence). The V and J ends lost 0 bases and 7 bases respectively, with 15 bases between them. The CDR3 region is CASSLATGRRGGYTF. CDR3 DNA sequence: TGTGCCAGCAGCTTAGCAACTGGACGACGGGGTGGCTACACCTTC.

This clonotype was recorded many times. V is TRBV5-1 and J is TRBJ2-3; the match to TRBD2 covers 12 bases. Losses at the gene ends were 1 base for V and 4 bases for J; bases not matched to a gene: 4. CDR1 SGHRS and CDR2 YFSETQ come from the germline V gene. The CDR3 sequence is 16 residues long. The chain's CDR3 is CASSLRLAGEADTQYF. DNA for the CDR3: TGCGCCAGCAGCTTGCGACTAGCGGGAGAGGCAGATACGCAGTATTTT.

By sample share, this clonotype is medium-sized. In nucleotides, the CDR3 is TGTGCCAGCAGCCTCGGGCCTTACCTGGCAGATACGCAGTATTTT. It specifies CASSLGPYLADTQYF. This chain connects TRBV3-1 to TRBJ2-3; D is undetermined. Germline V gene data show CDR1 as LGHDT and CDR2 as YNNKEL (reference sequence). V lost 4 bases and J lost 4, with 15 bases in between. CDR3 length equals 15 residues.

This clonotype was seen a handful of times. V and J are TRBV20-1 and TRBJ2-3; no definite D call. CDR1 is DFQATT, CDR2 SNEGSKA, per germline (reference sequence). The V end was cut by 3 bases, the J end by 2 bases, with 9 bases between. The CDR3 extends over 13 amino acids. Written as DNA, the CDR3 is TGCAGTGCTAGCGGGCAGACCACAGATACGCAGTATTTT. Amino acid sequence: CSASGQTTDTQYF.

This clonotype occurred many times. CDR3 amino acids: CASRPDSGSGNTIYF. CDR3 nucleotides: TGTGCCAGCAGACCGGACAGCGGCTCTGGAAACACCATATATTTT. This sequence joins TRBV6-2 or TRBV6-3 and TRBJ1-3; D is possibly TRBD1 (6 bases). The CDR3 totals 15 residues. CDR1 and CDR2 from the germline V gene are MNHEY and SVGEGT. V gave up 6 bases and J gave up 0 bases, with 12 bases separating them.

This clonotype was found many times. The J gene is TRBJ2-3, the V gene TRBV20-1; D possibly corresponds to TRBD2 (6 bases). This CDR3 has 15 amino acids. V was cut by 1 base and J by 4 bases, with 15 bases left in between. In germline, CDR1 is DFQATT, CDR2 SNEGSKA (reference sequence). The CDR3 spells CSARVPGRDADTQYF. CDR3 DNA sequence: TGCAGTGCTAGAGTACCAGGGCGGGATGCAGATACGCAGTATTTT.

This clonotype was counted at least ten times. The J gene is TRBJ2-4, the V gene TRBV9, with a weak D call TRBD2 (6 bases). Trimming stripped 4 bases from V and 3 bases from J, with 14 bases between. The CDR3 totals 15 residues. Germline V gene lookup returns CDR1 SGDLS and CDR2 YYNGEE. Here the CDR3 DNA reads TGTGCCAGCAGCCCCGGGACTCTGGGCAAAAACATTCAGTACTTC. Translated: CASSPGTLGKNIQYF.

This clonotype has at least ten counts. J is TRBJ2-7 and V is TRBV14; 12 nucleotides line up with TRBD1. Germline assignment: CDR1 SGHDN and CDR2 FVKESK. V lost 4 bases to trimming and J lost 4 bases; unmatched junction nucleotides: 8. The CDR3 spans 16 residues. This CDR3 reads CASSPAGTGGLYEQYF. The CDR3 region has the DNA TGTGCCAGCAGCCCAGCCGGGACAGGGGGCTTGTACGAGCAGTACTTC.

CDR3 in amino acids: CASRTGGYEQYV. CDR3 sequence (DNA): TGTGCCAGCAGGACAGGGGGCTACGAGCAGTACGTC. The chain has TRBV6-1 and TRBJ2-7; 9 bases line up with TRBD1. The V and J ends lost 6 bases and 3 bases, in that order; junction bases with no gene match: 0. The germline gives CDR1 MNHNS, CDR2 SASEGT. The CDR3 consists of 12 residues.

This clonotype was seen many times. J is TRBJ2-1 and V is TRBV24-1, with a tentative D call TRBD2 (5 bases). Trimming removed 1 base from V and 1 base from J, with 10 bases in between. This CDR3 region has 16 residues. Germline V CDR1 and CDR2: KGHDR, SFDVKD. CDR3 residues: CATSDLRAVSYNEQFF. CDR3 nucleotides: TGTGCCACCAGTGATTTACGAGCGGTTTCCTACAATGAGCAGTTCTTC.

This clonotype was counted many times. This chain links TRBV20-1 with TRBJ2-3; the D is unclear. Trimming cost V 3 bases and J 0 bases, with 10 bases left between them. CDR3 length: 14 residues. CDR1 and CDR2 (germline): DFQATT, SNEGSKA (reference sequence). The CDR3 region is CSARKVSSTDTQYF. CDR3 in DNA: TGCAGTGCTAGGAAGGTCTCCAGCACAGATACGCAGTATTTT.

Turning to this clonotype: A much larger clone differs by one base, so this may be a read error. The CDR3 ends on some other residue instead of the conserved phenylalanine or tryptophan, so this is likely a read error. This chain connects TRBV20-1 to TRBJ2-5, with a weak D call TRBD1 (5 bases). The CDR3 has 13 residues. Germline-derived CDR1 and CDR2 are DFQATT and SNEGSKA (reference sequence). V dropped 3 bases and J dropped 2 bases, with 10 bases sitting between them. The CDR3 nucleotides read TGCAGTGCTAGTTGGGGCAGTCAAGAGACCCAGTACATC. Translation: CSASWGSQETQYI.

In regard to this clonotype: A much larger clone lies a single base off, so this may be a read error. Because the CDR3 is missing its conserved closing phenylalanine or tryptophan, this is likely a read error. The chain is built from TRBV30 and TRBJ1-2, with 10 positions matching TRBD1. From germline, CDR1 is GTSNPN and CDR2 SVGIG (reference sequence). The CDR3 runs to 14 residues. The trim removed 1 base at V and 6 bases at J, leaving 5 bases unmatched. The CDR3 nucleotides read TGTGCCTGGAGTGCTCCCGGGACAGGGGATGGCTACACCTCC. This translates into CAWSAPGTGDGYTS.

This clonotype was counted at least ten times. J is TRBJ2-2 and V is TRBV6-1; D may be TRBD2 (7 bases). The CDR3 runs 14 residues. The V end was cut by 7 bases, the J end by 4 bases, with 13 bases between. The germline V gene has CDR1 MNHNS and CDR2 SASEGT. CDR3 nucleotides: TGTGCCAGCATGAGGGGGGGACTCACCGGGGAGCTGTTTTTT. Amino acid sequence: CASMRGGLTGELFF.

In this sample, this clonotype turned up many times. This chain links TRBV11-3 with TRBJ2-1, with no clear D. The CDR3 contains 15 residues. V lost 3 bases and J lost 5, with 14 bases in between. Per germline, CDR1 SGHNT and CDR2 YENEEA. The chain's CDR3 is CASSLGRLADNEQFF. In DNA, the CDR3 is TGTGCCAGCAGCTTGGGCAGACTGGCCGACAATGAGCAGTTCTTC.

This clonotype was recorded at least ten times. The chain couples TRBV7-9 to TRBJ2-7; TRBD1 matches at 10 bases. Germline V gene data show CDR1 as SEHNR and CDR2 as FQNEAQ (reference sequence). The trim removed 4 bases at V and 3 bases at J, leaving 6 bases unmatched. The CDR3 contains 15 residues. CDR3 sequence: CASSSEGQGIYEQYF. CDR3 in DNA: TGTGCCAGCAGCTCCGAGGGACAGGGGATCTACGAGCAGTACTTC.

This clonotype was picked up many times. The chain combines TRBV29-1 with TRBJ2-5; D gene uncertain. V was trimmed by 7 bases and J by 2 bases, leaving 8 bases between them. Germline-derived CDR1 and CDR2 are SQVTM and ANQGSEA. This CDR3 has 11 amino acids. Here the CDR3 DNA reads TGCAGCGGGGCAGGACAAGAGACCCAGTACTTC. Translating it yields CSGAGQETQYF.